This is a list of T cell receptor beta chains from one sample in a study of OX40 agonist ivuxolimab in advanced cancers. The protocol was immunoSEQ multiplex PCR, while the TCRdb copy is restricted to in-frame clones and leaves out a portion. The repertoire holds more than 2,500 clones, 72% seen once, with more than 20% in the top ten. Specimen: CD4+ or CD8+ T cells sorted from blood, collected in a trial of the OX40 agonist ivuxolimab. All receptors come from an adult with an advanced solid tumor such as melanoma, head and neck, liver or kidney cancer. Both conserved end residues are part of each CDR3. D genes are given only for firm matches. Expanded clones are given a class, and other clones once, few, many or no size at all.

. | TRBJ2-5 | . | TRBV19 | TGTGCCAGTAGTATAATGGAAGAGACCCAGTACTTC | CASSIMEETQYF
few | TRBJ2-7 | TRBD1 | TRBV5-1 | TGCGCCAGCAGCTTCGGGACAGGGACCTACGAGCAGTACTTC | CASSFGTGTYEQYF
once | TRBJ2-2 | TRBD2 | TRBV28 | TGTGCCAGCAGTTCCCGGGGGGCCGGGGAGCTGTTTTTT | CASSSRGAGELFF
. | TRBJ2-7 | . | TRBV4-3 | TGCGCCAGCAGCCAAGAGGAAGGGAGCTCCTACGAGCAGTACTTC | CASSQEEGSSYEQYF
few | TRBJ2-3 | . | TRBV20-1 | TGCAGTGGGGGAACGCAGTATTTT | CSGGTQYF
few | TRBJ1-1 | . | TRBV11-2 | TGTGCCAGCAGCTTAGGTCCGGACACTGAAGCTTTCTTT | CASSLGPDTEAFF
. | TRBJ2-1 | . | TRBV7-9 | TGTGCCAGCAGCTTACGGAGTTACGATGAGCAGTTCTTC | CASSLRSYDEQFF
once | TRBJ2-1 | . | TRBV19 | TGTGCCAGTACCCCGTTTCAGGGGTTCAATGAGCAGTTCTTC | CASTPFQGFNEQFF
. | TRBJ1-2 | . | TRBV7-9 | TGTGCCAGCAGCTTAGGGGTGACAGGCTATGGCTACACCTTC | CASSLGVTGYGYTF
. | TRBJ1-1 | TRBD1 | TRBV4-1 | TGCGCCAGCAGCCCGTGGGACAGTCTGAACACTGAAGCTTTCTTT | CASSPWDSLNTEAFF
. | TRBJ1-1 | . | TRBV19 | TGTGCCAGTAGTATCACGGACGGGATTAGTGAAGCTTTCTTT | CASSITDGISEAFF
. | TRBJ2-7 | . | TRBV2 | TGTGCCAGCAGTGAAGGGGAACAGGGCTACGAGCAGTACTTC | CASSEGEQGYEQYF
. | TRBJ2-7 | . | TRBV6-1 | TGTGCCAGCAGTGAAGTCCCCGGGGACTACGAGCAGTACTTC | CASSEVPGDYEQYF
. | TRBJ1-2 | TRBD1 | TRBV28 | TGTGCCAGCAGGCCCCGGGACAGGGTAGGTGATGGCTACACCTTC | CASRPRDRVGDGYTF
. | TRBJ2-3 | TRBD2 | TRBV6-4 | TGTGCCAGCAGTGACTCGCGGGGGGGCTCGGATACGCAGTATTTT | CASSDSRGGSDTQYF
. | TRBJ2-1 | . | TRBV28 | TGTGCCAGCAGATCAGACCGCACAGGGCGGGACAATGAGCAGTTCTTC | CASRSDRTGRDNEQFF
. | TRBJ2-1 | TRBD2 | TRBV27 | TGTGCCAGCAGTGCTCTGGGACTAGCCCGGGCCAACAATGAGCAGTTCTTC | CASSALGLARANNEQFF
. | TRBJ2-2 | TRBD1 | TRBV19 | TGTGCCAGTAGCTCGCCGGGACAGAGCCTTGCCGGGGAGCTGTTTTTT | CASSSPGQSLAGELFF
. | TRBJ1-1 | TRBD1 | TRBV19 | TGTGCCAGTAGGACAGGGGGCACTGAAGCTTTCTTT | CASRTGGTEAFF
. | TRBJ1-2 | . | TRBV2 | TGTGCCAGCGGAGAAGGCCCAAACTATGGCTACACCTTC | CASGEGPNYGYTF
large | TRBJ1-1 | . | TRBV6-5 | TGTGCCAGCAGTTACTCCCAGAGAATCACTGAAGCTTTCTTT | CASSYSQRITEAFF
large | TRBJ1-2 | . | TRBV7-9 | TGTGCCAGCAGATCGCCGGGAGACACTGGCTACACCTTC | CASRSPGDTGYTF
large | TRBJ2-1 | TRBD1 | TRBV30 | TGTGCCGCCTACAGGGGGACCTACAATGAGCAGTTCTTC | CAAYRGTYNEQFF
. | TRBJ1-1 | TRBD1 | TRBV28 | TGTGCCAGCAGTTTTTTGACAGGGGGCCAGAACACTGAAGCTTTCTTT | CASSFLTGGQNTEAFF
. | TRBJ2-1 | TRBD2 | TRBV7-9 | TGTGCCAGCAGCGACTCTCTAGCGGACTACAATGAGCAGTTCTTC | CASSDSLADYNEQFF
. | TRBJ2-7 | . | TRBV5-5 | TGTGCCAGCAGTTTTGCCTGGGGGACCTACGAGCAGTACTTC | CASSFAWGTYEQYF
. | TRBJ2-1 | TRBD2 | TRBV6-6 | TGTGCCAGCAGTCGGACTAGCGGGAAGACTGAGCAGTTCTTC | CASSRTSGKTEQFF
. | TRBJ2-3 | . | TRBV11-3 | TGTGCCAGCAGCTCTCCGACAGCCGATACGCAGTATTTT | CASSSPTADTQYF
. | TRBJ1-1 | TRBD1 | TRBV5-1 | TGCGCCAGCAGCTTAGCCGGGACAGGGGGCGGGTCTGAAGCTTTCTTT | CASSLAGTGGGSEAFF
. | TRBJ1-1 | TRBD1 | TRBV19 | TGTGCCAGTCCCTCCGGGACAGATGAATATGAAGCTTTCTTT | CASPSGTDEYEAFF
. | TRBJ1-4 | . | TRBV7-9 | TGTGCCAGCAGCTCCCGGTTGAGTGGTCACGAAAAACTGTTTTTT | CASSSRLSGHEKLFF
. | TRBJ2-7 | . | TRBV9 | TGTGCCAGCAGCCTTTCCGGGACTTCCTCCTACGAGCAGTACTTC | CASSLSGTSSYEQYF
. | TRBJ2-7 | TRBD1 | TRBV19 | TGTGCCAGTACCGTTGGACAGGGCGCCTACGAGCAGTACTTC | CASTVGQGAYEQYF
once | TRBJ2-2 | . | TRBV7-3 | TGTGCCAGCAGCTTAACCCGGCAGGCGGGGACCGGGGAGCTGTTTTTT | CASSLTRQAGTGELFF
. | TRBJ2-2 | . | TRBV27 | TGTGCCAGCAGTTTTGGGGGGGCTGCCGGGGAGCTGTTTTTT | CASSFGGAAGELFF
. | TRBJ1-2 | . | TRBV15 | TGTGCCACCAGCGTTCGCCGAAGGTGTAGCCATAGGTCTTTCCACACCTTC | CATSVRRRCSHRSFHTF
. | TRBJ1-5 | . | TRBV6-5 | TGTGCCAGCAGCGACCTGGGCAATCAGCCCCAGCATTTT | CASSDLGNQPQHF